This T cell receptor (beta chain) was sequenced during a study of blood T cell repertoires in COVID-19. For the study at large: Nucleic acid was either cDNA or gDNA, and it came from T cells, B-cell-depleted T cells, or PBMCs.

Germline V CDR1 and CDR2: LGHDT, YNNKEL (reference sequence). V was shortened by 1 base and J by 10 bases, with 19 bases between the two germline ends. This CDR3 is built from 15 residues. In the original processing: Estimation of nucleated cell counts relied on the amplification of reference gene primers. Produced via immunoSEQ multiplex PCR; TCRdb's table is partial and in-frame only. V, J and clone size were drawn from that table, and D and trimming were deduced from the DNA. The table shows tens of thousands of clones, with approximately 88% occurring only once. The genes are TRBV3-1 (or the pseudogene TRBV3-2) and TRBJ1-2; the D gene is possibly TRBD1 (6 bases). Sequenced input: peripheral blood. This sequence was found in an elderly man with acute or convalescent COVID-19. The CDR3 DNA follows: TGTGCCAGCAGCCAAGTAGGCGGGGGCTTACTCCCCTACACCTTC. Amino acids: CASSQVGGGLLPYTF.